This entry features one T cell receptor beta chain sequence. Its antigen remains undetermined. Per-nucleotide qualities are absent, and no much larger clonotype sits a single base away. CDR1 and CDR2, looked up from the germline V gene, are SGHRS and YFSETQ. CDR3 length: 14 amino acids, cysteine to phenylalanine. CDR3 DNA is the only sequence kept; it has 42 bases, read in frame from the first base. The germline ends are 10 bases apart after V is trimmed by 1 base and J by 2 bases. Patients with a history of autoimmune disease or receiving systemic immunosuppression were excluded from the trial. In every dose cohort, peripheral blood was drawn for TCR sequencing at baseline, cycle 4 day 1, and cycle 7 day 1. The samples were drawn from a first-in-human, open-label, multicenter phase I dose-escalation trial of ivuxolimab. Adults with locally advanced or metastatic melanoma, renal cell, hepatocellular, or head and neck squamous cell carcinoma were enrolled in the trial. Before TCR sequencing, CD4+ T cells and CD8+ T cells were sorted from peripheral blood as separate populations.

To sequence the TCRbeta CDR3 region, genomic DNA was isolated from the sorted cells. TCRbeta CDR3 regions were sequenced using the immunoSEQ Assay. Sourced from immuneACCESS, this table was stored by TCRdb with only in-frame sequences that have V and J called. A share of the clones is absent; for the studies checked, an unresolved V gene accounts for under half, and the remainder has no known explanation. The sample table lists fewer than 90,000 clones, roughly 89% of them with a count of one. The top ten clones comprise 0.19% of the sample. This sample is drawn from a study of OX40 agonist ivuxolimab in advanced cancers. Looking at the study overall: Ivuxolimab was a fully human IgG2 agonistic monoclonal antibody targeting the costimulatory receptor OX40 (CD134). Intravenous ivuxolimab was administered to patients every 2 weeks at six dose levels: 0.01, 0.1, 0.3, 1.5, 3 and 10 mg/kg. Among the approximately 50 dose-escalation patients, approximately 20 had hepatocellular carcinoma, around 15 melanoma, 9 renal cell carcinoma and 9 head and neck cancer. The paper describes the monotherapy dose-escalation part (N of about 47 patients) of the phase I trial of ivuxolimab. In the dose-escalation cohort, approximately 82% of patients were male, and the mean age was approximately 60 years, with a range of about 20 to 79. The purpose of peripheral TCRbeta sequencing was to test whether ivuxolimab changed TCR sequence diversity and led to clonal T-cell expansion. Partial responses occurred in three dose-escalation patients, of whom one had hepatocellular carcinoma and two had cutaneous melanoma. Patients were allowed to have had prior anti-PD-1, anti-PD-L1 or anti-CTLA-4 therapy, and 30% to 40% of the dose-escalation patients had been treated with checkpoint inhibitors. General conclusions and limits of the study: Partial responders in the 0.1-3.0 mg/kg groups had among the lowest normalized peripheral clonal expansion, especially among CD8+ T cells. At doses from 0.1 to 3.0 mg/kg, clonal expansion was seen in both CD4+ and CD8+ blood T cells between baseline and week 6. Which antigens the clonally expanded peripheral T cells were specific for was not determined. Low levels of normalized T-cell clonal expansion were also seen in some patients who did not respond. After ivuxolimab, expanded clones were on average more numerous among CD8+ T cells than among CD4+ T cells.

The sample here was CD4+ or CD8+ T cells sorted from blood, taken in a trial of the OX40 agonist ivuxolimab. The TCR originated in an adult with an advanced solid tumor such as melanoma, head and neck, liver or kidney cancer. The chain is encoded by TRBV5-1 joined to TRBJ2-7, with the D gene uncertain. This receptor carries the CDR3 CASSLSPGPYEQYF. At the DNA level, the sequence is TGCGCCAGCAGCTTGTCGCCAGGACCCTACGAGCAGTACTTC.